A selection of T cell receptor beta chains follows, all from one sample in a study of patients and donors after allogeneic stem cell transplantation. TCRdb independently ran MiXCR on the RT-PCR reads; one entry per CDR3 protein. Among some 90,000 distinct CDR3 sequences, 45% to 50% were seen once, and the ten largest hold about 64%. The sample comprised blood, either unsorted or a sorted T cell fraction (not recorded which). These receptors were taken from a human donor who was either an allogeneic HSCT recipient or a stem cell or donor lymphocyte infusion donor (not recorded which). It is not recorded whose cells these are; they may come from a transplant donor. CDR3s include the opening cysteine and the closing phenylalanine or tryptophan. Clone size is stated in some rows and not others, as once, few, many or a class when expanded.

abundance: .; v_gene: TRBV20-1; j_gene: TRBJ1-5; CDR3aa: CSANNYTDSSNQPQHF
abundance: .; v_gene: TRBV20-1; j_gene: TRBJ2-1; CDR3aa: CSARDRLAGVYEQFF
abundance: .; v_gene: TRBV20-1; j_gene: TRBJ1-1; CDR3aa: CSASKGLNTEAFF
abundance: .; v_gene: TRBV25-1; j_gene: TRBJ1-6; CDR3aa: CASTGGYSPLHF
abundance: .; v_gene: TRBV20-1; j_gene: TRBJ1-5; CDR3aa: CSAGTGIPNQPQHF
abundance: few; v_gene: TRBV5-1; j_gene: TRBJ2-2; CDR3aa: CASSLGQETGELFF
abundance: .; v_gene: TRBV14; j_gene: TRBJ1-6; CDR3aa: CASSQIRPGGNSPLHF
abundance: many; v_gene: TRBV2; j_gene: TRBJ1-5; CDR3aa: CASSGTGRSNQPQHF
abundance: .; v_gene: TRBV6-6; j_gene: TRBJ2-1; CDR3aa: CASSQGTSSSYNEQFF
abundance: .; v_gene: TRBV12-3/TRBV12-4; j_gene: TRBJ1-1; CDR3aa: CASNRVMNTEAFF
abundance: .; v_gene: TRBV7-3; j_gene: TRBJ1-1; CDR3aa: CASSQDRGSTEAFF
abundance: .; v_gene: TRBV6-5; j_gene: TRBJ1-2; CDR3aa: CASSYTRDSLADYGYTF
abundance: few; v_gene: TRBV4-2; j_gene: TRBJ1-4; CDR3aa: CASSHPQGYEKLFF
abundance: once; v_gene: TRBV20-1; j_gene: TRBJ1-2; CDR3aa: CSARRGQGGYTF
abundance: many; v_gene: TRBV12-3/TRBV12-4; j_gene: TRBJ2-1; CDR3aa: CASRALGSYNEQFF
abundance: .; v_gene: TRBV4-3; j_gene: TRBJ2-3; CDR3aa: CASSQDPTSSSEDTDTQYF
abundance: .; v_gene: TRBV15; j_gene: TRBJ1-6; CDR3aa: CATSREPKAVSPLHF
abundance: .; v_gene: TRBV20-1; j_gene: TRBJ2-7; CDR3aa: CSAWTSGSSSYEQYF
abundance: .; v_gene: TRBV6-5; j_gene: TRBJ1-6; CDR3aa: CASSSDRENSPLHF
abundance: .; v_gene: TRBV6-2/TRBV6-3; j_gene: TRBJ2-5; CDR3aa: CASSLTITETQYF
abundance: .; v_gene: TRBV12-3/TRBV12-4; j_gene: TRBJ1-3; CDR3aa: CASKVGSSGNTIYF
abundance: .; v_gene: TRBV25-1; j_gene: TRBJ2-1; CDR3aa: CASSVSGGDYNEQFF
abundance: .; v_gene: TRBV28; j_gene: TRBJ1-2; CDR3aa: CASSGQGLFYGYTF
abundance: .; v_gene: TRBV6-1; j_gene: TRBJ1-4; CDR3aa: CASSEVSERDGYEKLFF
abundance: .; v_gene: TRBV4-3; j_gene: TRBJ1-1; CDR3aa: CASSRQGGITEAFF
abundance: .; v_gene: TRBV28; j_gene: TRBJ1-2; CDR3aa: CASSEGGTNYGYTF
abundance: few; v_gene: TRBV4-3; j_gene: TRBJ2-7; CDR3aa: CASSQDRTYEQYF
abundance: few; v_gene: TRBV7-9; j_gene: TRBJ1-3; CDR3aa: CASTTNPSSGNTIYF
abundance: few; v_gene: TRBV10-3; j_gene: TRBJ1-2; CDR3aa: CAISKQVNYGYTF
abundance: .; v_gene: TRBV6-2/TRBV6-3; j_gene: TRBJ2-1; CDR3aa: CASSPQTGFHEQFF
abundance: few; v_gene: TRBV12-3/TRBV12-4; j_gene: TRBJ2-3; CDR3aa: CASSPGDRGVDTQYF
abundance: .; v_gene: TRBV28; j_gene: TRBJ1-5; CDR3aa: CASSFDRTGVNQPQHF
abundance: few; v_gene: TRBV4-1; j_gene: TRBJ1-3; CDR3aa: CASSLEPGYSGNTIYF
abundance: .; v_gene: TRBV6-5; j_gene: TRBJ2-3; CDR3aa: CASSYASITDTQYF
abundance: .; v_gene: TRBV10-3; j_gene: TRBJ2-5; CDR3aa: CAAGGLGETQYF
abundance: .; v_gene: TRBV29-1; j_gene: TRBJ1-1; CDR3aa: CSVEGTGGTEAFF
abundance: .; v_gene: TRBV30; j_gene: TRBJ1-3; CDR3aa: CAWSVGPGQGFGNTIYF
abundance: .; v_gene: TRBV7-9; j_gene: TRBJ1-4; CDR3aa: CASSWTGSKEKLFF
abundance: .; v_gene: TRBV4-3; j_gene: TRBJ1-2; CDR3aa: CASSQVPRTPANYGYTF
abundance: .; v_gene: TRBV28; j_gene: TRBJ1-6; CDR3aa: CASSLERTKNSPLHF
abundance: .; v_gene: TRBV5-1; j_gene: TRBJ1-1; CDR3aa: CASSLSSLRDRGWMNTEAFF
abundance: few; v_gene: TRBV21-1; j_gene: TRBJ1-1; CDR3aa: CASSRQGLTSINTEAFF
abundance: .; v_gene: TRBV13; j_gene: TRBJ2-5; CDR3aa: CASSLLGRETQYF
abundance: few; v_gene: TRBV2; j_gene: TRBJ1-4; CDR3aa: CASNKDSLTNEKLFF
abundance: .; v_gene: TRBV20-1; j_gene: TRBJ2-1; CDR3aa: CSARVARIINSSSYNEQFF
abundance: .; v_gene: TRBV15; j_gene: TRBJ1-5; CDR3aa: CATSRADPPGQPQHF
abundance: .; v_gene: TRBV29-1; j_gene: TRBJ1-6; CDR3aa: CSVGQGGNSPLHF
abundance: .; v_gene: TRBV30; j_gene: TRBJ1-6; CDR3aa: CAWRVRSSYNSPLHF
abundance: .; v_gene: TRBV27; j_gene: TRBJ1-2; CDR3aa: CASSLRTPISYGYTF
abundance: .; v_gene: TRBV4-2; j_gene: TRBJ1-5; CDR3aa: CASSQRSSNQPQHF
abundance: .; v_gene: TRBV4-2; j_gene: TRBJ1-6; CDR3aa: CASSQENIGNSPLHF
abundance: .; v_gene: TRBV20-1; j_gene: TRBJ2-2; CDR3aa: CSASGLAGGNTGELFF
abundance: few; v_gene: TRBV12-3/TRBV12-4; j_gene: TRBJ1-1; CDR3aa: CASSLAPPTPEAFF
abundance: .; v_gene: TRBV10-3; j_gene: TRBJ2-1; CDR3aa: CAIMGAEDEQFF
abundance: .; v_gene: TRBV7-8; j_gene: TRBJ1-5; CDR3aa: CASSLKFPQHF
abundance: few; v_gene: TRBV29-1; j_gene: TRBJ1-3; CDR3aa: CSPGRDTIYF
abundance: .; v_gene: TRBV4-3; j_gene: TRBJ1-1; CDR3aa: CASSQETVRATEAFF
abundance: few; v_gene: TRBV5-8; j_gene: TRBJ1-5; CDR3aa: CASRVTYSNQPQHF